This TCR beta chain was documented in a study of CD8+ T cells in alopecia areata. cDNA serving as the sequencing template came from extracted, reverse transcribed RNA. Using immunoSEQ multiplex PCR, the repertoire was profiled, and TCRdb retains in-frame clones only, with some absent. In the table there are fewer than 250,000 clones, 43% of which are singletons. This CDR3 has 14 residues. Germline lookup yields CDR1 SGHRS and CDR2 YFSETQ. The V end was cut by 0 bases, the J end by 6 bases, with 9 bases between. Treatment meaning: oral pan-JAK inhibitor, 5-10 mg twice daily. The receptor comes from a human donor with alopecia areata. The J gene is TRBJ2-2, the V gene TRBV5-1, with a weak D call TRBD1 (5 bases). The sample consisted of CD4+ T cells sorted from blood, taken around week 37, from a patient treated with tofacitinib. The CDR3 region is CASSLVLGPGELFF. CDR3 in DNA: TGCGCCAGCAGCTTGGTCCTGGGGCCCGGGGAGCTGTTTTTT. The full variable domain, rest sourced from reference TRBV5-1 and TRBJ2-2, is KAGVTQTPRYLIKTRGQQVTLSCSPISGHRSVSWYQQTPGQGLQFLFEYFSETQRNKGNFPGRFSGRQFSNSRSEMNVSTLELGDSALYLCASSLVLGPGELFFGEGSRLTVL.